What follows are 21 T cell receptor beta chains derived from one specimen sequenced in a study of blood T cell repertoires in COVID-19. The protocol was immunoSEQ multiplex PCR, while the TCRdb copy is restricted to in-frame clones and leaves out a portion. The sample has a few hundred thousand clones; roughly 85% are singletons. Sequenced material: peripheral blood. All receptors come from a human donor in a cohort sampled during active COVID-19.

This chain links TRBV20-1 with TRBJ2-7; TRBD2 is a possible D gene (6 bases). Trimming stripped 3 bases from V and 0 bases from J, with 12 bases between. Germline CDR1 is DFQATT and CDR2 is SNEGSKA (reference sequence). The CDR3 runs 14 residues. The CDR3 region has the DNA TGCAGTGCTAGTATCGGGGGAAGCTCCTACGAGCAGTACTTC. It codes for CSASIGGSSYEQYF.

V gene TRBV12-3 or TRBV12-4 combines with J gene TRBJ1-3, with a possible D match to TRBD1 (6 bases). V was trimmed by 5 bases and J by 7 bases, leaving 12 bases between them. This CDR3 has 13 amino acids. The CDR3 protein is CASSPRGGNTIYF. The CDR3 DNA follows: TGTGCCAGCAGTCCTAGGGGGGGGAACACCATATATTTT.

This chain connects TRBV6-5 to TRBJ2-1; possibly TRBD1 for D (6 bases). V shed 6 bases and J shed 0 bases, with 9 bases lying between them. The CDR3 runs to 14 residues. CDR1 and CDR2 from the germline V gene are MNHEY and SVGAGI. The DNA for the CDR3 is TGTGCCAGCAGAAGGGGGAGCTCCTACAATGAGCAGTTCTTC. Translation: CASRRGSSYNEQFF.

The table lists this clone with a count of one. J is TRBJ2-3 and V is TRBV11-2; D is uncertain. V was cut by 5 bases and J by 4 bases, with 16 bases left in between. Per the germline V gene, CDR1 is SGHAT and CDR2 is FQNNGV. The CDR3 sequence is 15 residues long. The CDR3 bases are TGTGCCAGCAGCACCGGAACCCCCGCGGCAGATACGCAGTATTTT. Protein product: CASSTGTPAADTQYF. Looking up the rest from reference TRBV11-2 and TRBJ2-3 gives the full variable domain: EAGVAQSPRYKIIEKRQSVAFWCNPISGHATLYWYQQILGQGPKLLIQFQNNGVVDDSQLPKDRFSAERLKGVDSTLKIQPAKLEDSAVYLCASSTGTPAADTQYFGPGTRLTVL.

This clone was counted at least ten times. The chain recombines TRBV24-1 with TRBJ2-3; a weak D match, TRBD2 (6 bases). This CDR3 has 14 amino acids. The germline CDR1 and CDR2 sequences are KGHDR and SFDVKD. V was trimmed by 8 bases and J by 2 bases, leaving 13 bases between them. The CDR3 nucleotides read TGTGCCACCAAGGAGAGGGGACTCACAGATACGCAGTATTTT. Protein sequence: CATKERGLTDTQYF.

The chain has TRBV25-1 and TRBJ2-5; D call uncertain. The CDR3 has 14 amino acids. V shed 2 bases and J shed 5 bases, with 12 bases lying between them. CDR1 and CDR2 (germline): MGHDK, SYGVNS. The CDR3 loop reads CASSERRVGETQYF. As DNA, the CDR3 is TGTGCCAGCAGTGAACGACGGGTCGGGGAGACCCAGTACTTC.

The gene calls are TRBV20-1 and TRBJ1-4; 9 bases fit TRBD1. The CDR3 runs to 14 residues. Germline CDR1 DFQATT, CDR2 SNEGSKA (reference sequence). J gave up 5 bases and V 3 bases, and 4 bases lay outside the gene matches. The CDR3 is CSASIGTGNEKLFF. The DNA of the CDR3 is TGCAGTGCTAGTATCGGGACAGGGAATGAAAAACTGTTTTTT.

Notes on this clone: With only one base between it and a far larger clone, this is likely a read error. The chain links TRBV6-5 to TRBJ1-4; 9 nucleotides align to TRBD1. V trimming: 6 bases; J trimming: 7 bases; junction bases outside the gene matches: 6. This CDR3 contains 14 residues. The V gene's germline CDR1 is MNHEY and CDR2 SVGAGI. The CDR3 spells CASRRQGGGEKLFF. The DNA of the CDR3 is TGTGCCAGCAGGAGACAGGGGGGAGGTGAAAAACTGTTTTTT.

This clone has a handful of counts. CDR3: CASSQARGSYEQYF. The CDR3 nucleotides read TGTGCCAGCAGCCAGGCCCGAGGGTCATACGAGCAGTACTTC. The chain recombines TRBV6-6 with TRBJ2-7; a weak D match, TRBD2 (5 bases). V was clipped by 6 bases and J by 4 bases, with 16 bases between them. Germline CDR1 MNHNY, CDR2 SVGAGI (reference sequence). The CDR3 spans 14 residues.

Turning to this clone: The same CDR3 can be traced to other DNA sequences in this sample. This chain uses TRBV6-5 with TRBJ1-1, with TRBD1 identical over 8 bases. Trimming cost V 3 bases and J 1 base; bases outside gene matches: 4. Germline assignment: CDR1 MNHEY and CDR2 SVGAGI. The CDR3 is 15 residues long. The CDR3 here is CASSYSGTGNTEAFF. The CDR3 DNA reads TGTGCCAGCAGTTATTCCGGGACAGGGAACACTGAAGCTTTCTTT.

CDR3 nucleotide sequence: TGCGCCAGCAGCTTCGAGGGGGCTGGAACCGGGGAGCTGTTTTTT. Protein: CASSFEGAGTGELFF. The chain combines TRBV5-1 with TRBJ2-2, with 7 bases that match TRBD1. V dropped 2 bases and J dropped 5; count of bases not matched to a gene: 6. Germline loops: CDR1 SGHRS, CDR2 YFSETQ. CDR3 length: 15 amino acids.

The CDR3: CASSQGQNQPQHF. CDR3 nucleotides: TGTGCCAGCAGCCAAGGGCAGAATCAGCCCCAGCATTTT. The chain uses TRBV3-1 (or the pseudogene TRBV3-2) and TRBJ1-5; D call uncertain. Germline CDR1 and CDR2: LGHDT and YNNKEL (reference sequence). This CDR3 comprises 13 residues. V lost 1 base, J lost 4 bases, and 5 bases lay in between.

The gene calls are TRBV19 and TRBJ1-5; D call uncertain. Trimming removed 0 bases at V and 1 base at J, with 10 bases between. The CDR3 has 16 amino acids. CDR1 and CDR2 (germline): LNHDA, SQIVND (reference sequence). The CDR3 DNA follows: TGTGCCAGTAGTATAGATACAGTAAGGAGCAATCAGCCCCAGCATTTT. Translation: CASSIDTVRSNQPQHF. The complete variable domain, with remaining parts taken from reference TRBV19 and TRBJ1-5, reads DGGITQSPKYLFRKEGQNVTLSCEQNLNHDAMYWYRQDPGQGLRLIYYSQIVNDFQKGDIAEGYSVSREKKESFPLTVTSAQKNPTAFYLCASSIDTVRSNQPQHFGDGTRLSIL.

The rearrangement joins TRBV6-6 to TRBJ2-2; 8 bases are a match to TRBD2. Looked up from germline, CDR1 is MNHNY and CDR2 is SVGAGI (reference sequence). Losses at the gene ends were 0 bases for V and 2 bases for J; bases not matched to a gene: 2. The CDR3 extends over 16 amino acids. Here the CDR3 DNA reads TGTGCCAGCAGTTACTCGAGCGGGGGCAACACCGGGGAGCTGTTTTTT. It is translated as CASSYSSGGNTGELFF.

The chain is built from TRBV2 and TRBJ2-3; 16 bases line up with TRBD2. The CDR3 is made up of 17 amino acids. J gave up 0 bases and V 8 bases, and 5 bases lay outside the gene matches. Germline V gene lookup returns CDR1 SNHLY and CDR2 FYNNEI. CDR3 in DNA: TGTGCCAGCTGCGGGACTAGCGGGGGGGCTAGCACAGATACGCAGTATTTT. Translated: CASCGTSGGASTDTQYF. Together with reference TRBV2 and TRBJ2-3, the CDR3 gives the full variable domain: EPEVTQTPSHQVTQMGQEVILRCVPISNHLYFYWYRQILGQKVEFLVSFYNNEISEKSEIFDDQFSVERPDGSNFTLKIRSTKLEDSAMYFCASCGTSGGASTDTQYFGPGTRLTVL.

The chain employs TRBV10-1 and TRBJ2-1, with a possible D match to TRBD1 (6 bases). The CDR3 is 15 residues long. Deletions cut 1 base from V and 8 bases from J, with 15 bases between. CDR1 is WNHNN, CDR2 SYGVQD, per germline (reference sequence). In DNA form, the CDR3 reads TGCGCCAGCAGTGAGTTCGGCAGGGGTTACGATGAGCAGTTCTTC. It encodes CASSEFGRGYDEQFF.

V and J are TRBV11-2 and TRBJ2-3; D call uncertain. The CDR3 is 11 residues long. The germline V gene encodes CDR1 SGHAT and CDR2 FQNNGV. V was shortened by 0 bases and J by 10 bases, with 5 bases between the two germline ends. The CDR3 DNA is TGTGCCAGCAGCTTAGAAATCGCGCAGTATTTT. Residues: CASSLEIAQYF.

The chain has TRBV24-1 and TRBJ2-1; 9 bases line up with TRBD1. After removal of 3 bases from V and 6 bases from J, the junction contained 8 bases not matched to a gene. The germline V gene encodes CDR1 KGHDR and CDR2 SFDVKD. The CDR3 extends over 16 amino acids. The CDR3 sequence is CATSDAGTGTPNEQFF. CDR3 sequence (DNA): TGTGCCACCAGTGATGCCGGGACAGGGACGCCCAATGAGCAGTTCTTC.

V and J are TRBV7-2 and TRBJ2-7; 9 bases match TRBD2. The CDR3 runs to 15 residues. The V segment lost 5 bases and the J segment 0 bases; nucleotides outside the gene matches: 5. Germline V gives CDR1 SGHTA, CDR2 FQGNSA. The CDR3 DNA reads TGTGCCAGCAGCCCGGGACTAGCCAGCTCCTACGAGCAGTACTTC. It encodes CASSPGLASSYEQYF. The full variable domain, its missing parts supplied by reference TRBV7-2 and TRBJ2-7, is GAGVSQSPSNKVTEKGKDVELRCDPISGHTALYWYRQSLGQGLEFLIYFQGNSAPDKSGLPSDRFSAERTGGSVSTLTIQRTQQEDSAVYLCASSPGLASSYEQYFGPGTRLTVT.

This chain joins TRBV29-1 and TRBJ2-7, with 9 bases fitting TRBD1. The germline V gene encodes CDR1 SQVTM and CDR2 ANQGSEA. CDR3 length: 13 residues. V dropped 4 bases and J dropped 4; count of bases not matched to a gene: 5. The CDR3 DNA sequence: TGCAGCGTTGTGACCGGGACAGGGTACGAGCAGTACTTC. It yields the protein CSVVTGTGYEQYF.

This chain links TRBV3-1 (or the pseudogene TRBV3-2) with TRBJ2-2; TRBD2 might be the D (5 bases). CDR1 is LGHDT and CDR2 is YNNKEL in the germline V gene (reference sequence). The CDR3 length is 15 residues. Trimming took 4 bases from V and 5 from J, leaving 14 bases between them. The CDR3 loop is CASSLSQRGTGELFF. In nucleotides, the CDR3 is TGTGCCAGCAGCCTGTCACAGCGCGGGACCGGGGAGCTGTTTTTT.